The rows below give T cell receptor beta chains drawn from one sample of a study of cytomegalovirus exposure and HLA in healthy donors. Using immunoSEQ multiplex PCR, the repertoire was profiled, and TCRdb retains in-frame clones only, with some absent. This sample has 150,000 to 200,000 clones, with about four fifths found just once. The sequenced material came from PBMCs. These TCRs come from a male donor in good health and CMV-seropositive. Each CDR3 is given with its conserved first and last residue. The D gene is left open where the match is weak. For some rows the clone size is stated as once, few or many, or as a class when expanded; others skip it.

NA	TRBV2	NA	TRBJ1-6	TGTGCCAGCAGCCCGGCCCTACGGCTAGGTAATTCACCCCTCCACTTT	CASSPALRLGNSPLHF
NA	TRBV12-5	NA	TRBJ2-7	TGTGCTAGTGGTTTTACCACCTACGAGCAGTACTTC	CASGFTTYEQYF
NA	TRBV5-1	NA	TRBJ1-3	TGCGCCAGCAGCCCCTCGTGGCCAGGAAACACCATATATTTT	CASSPSWPGNTIYF
NA	TRBV19	NA	TRBJ1-2	TGTGCCAGTAGTATGGGGGGGGCGCATGGCTATGGCTACACCTTC	CASSMGGAHGYGYTF
NA	TRBV6-6	NA	TRBJ2-1	TGTGCCAGCAGCTCCCCTCCCGGGGGTGAGCAGTTCTTC	CASSSPPGGEQFF
NA	TRBV2	NA	TRBJ2-7	TGTGCCAGCAGTGATACAGCCAGGTCCTACGAGCAGTACTTC	CASSDTARSYEQYF
TRBD2	TRBV2	once	TRBJ2-1	TGTGCCAGCAGTGAGGGGTTAGCGGGGGGGATCTACAATGAGCAGTTCTTC	CASSEGLAGGIYNEQFF
TRBD2	TRBV6-1	few	TRBJ2-5	TGTGCCAGCAGTGAAGTCATACTAGCGGGGGCACAAGAGACCCAGTACTTC	CASSEVILAGAQETQYF
NA	TRBV7-8	NA	TRBJ2-7	TGTGCCAGCAGCTTAGCACCAACAAAGGGCGGGTCCTACGAGCAGTACTTC	CASSLAPTKGGSYEQYF
NA	TRBV18	NA	TRBJ2-7	TGTGCCAGCTCACCAGAGGGCGAGCAGTACTTC	CASSPEGEQYF
NA	TRBV30	NA	TRBJ2-1	TGTGCCTGGAGTGCCCAGGGTGAGCAGTTCTTC	CAWSAQGEQFF
NA	TRBV2	few	TRBJ2-7	TGTGCCAGCTTGATAGGGGTCCTGGGCGAGCAGTACTTC	CASLIGVLGEQYF
TRBD1	TRBV4-1	few	TRBJ1-5	TGCGCCAGCAGCCAAGAACAGGGGATCAATCAGCCCCAGCATTTT	CASSQEQGINQPQHF
TRBD2	TRBV7-8	few	TRBJ2-6	TGTGCCAGCAGCTTCCTCTCTTTAGCGGGGGGGCCTGGGGCCAACGTCCTGACTTTC	CASSFLSLAGGPGANVLTF
NA	TRBV6-5	few	TRBJ1-1	TGTGCCAGCAGTTACTCAAGGGGCTATGAAGCTTTCTTT	CASSYSRGYEAFF
NA	TRBV30	NA	TRBJ1-1	TGTGCCTGGAAGAACAGGCAGAACACTGAAGCTTTCTTT	CAWKNRQNTEAFF
TRBD1	TRBV5-1	NA	TRBJ2-7	TGCGCCAGCAGCGATCCGGGACAGGGGGCCTACGAGCAGTACTTC	CASSDPGQGAYEQYF
NA	TRBV4-2	once	TRBJ1-3	TGTGCCAGCAGCCAAGGATCAACAACGATCACTGGAAACACCATATATTTT	CASSQGSTTITGNTIYF
NA	TRBV7-3	NA	TRBJ2-1	TGTGCCAGCAGCCCCCGGGGGGCGTGGAATGAGCAGTTCTTC	CASSPRGAWNEQFF
NA	TRBV7-2	NA	TRBJ2-1	TGTGCCAGCAGCGCCAACCGACAGTTATCCTACAATGAGCAGTTCTTC	CASSANRQLSYNEQFF
TRBD1	TRBV4-3	NA	TRBJ1-1	TGCGCCAGCAGCCAAAGATATGACAGGGTGAACACTGAAGCTTTCTTT	CASSQRYDRVNTEAFF
NA	TRBV7-9	NA	TRBJ1-5	TGTTCCAGCAGCTTAGCCTTCCAGCCCCAGCATTTT	CSSSLAFQPQHF
TRBD1	TRBV6-5	once	TRBJ2-2	TGTGCCAGCAGCGACAGGGGGCGCAGCACCGGGGAGCTGTTTTTT	CASSDRGRSTGELFF
TRBD1	TRBV5-5	NA	TRBJ2-3	TGTGCCAGCAGCTTGGTTGACAGGGGGCGGTCAGATACGCAGTATTTT	CASSLVDRGRSDTQYF
NA	TRBV28	NA	TRBJ2-2	TGTGCCAGCAGCGGGGACGGGGAGCTGTTTTTT	CASSGDGELFF
NA	TRBV27	NA	TRBJ1-2	TGTGCCAGCAGTTTATCGGGCAGGACTAACTATGGCTACACCTTC	CASSLSGRTNYGYTF
TRBD1	TRBV6-5	NA	TRBJ1-5	TGTGCCAGCAGTTATGACAGGGCTCAGCCCCAGCATTTT	CASSYDRAQPQHF
TRBD1	TRBV6-1	NA	TRBJ2-3	TGTGCCAGCAGTGAAGGACAGGGTTTGGATACGCAGTATTTT	CASSEGQGLDTQYF
TRBD1	TRBV5-6	NA	TRBJ1-2	TGTGCCAGCAGCTTGCAGGGGGCAATTGGAGGCTACACCTTC	CASSLQGAIGGYTF
NA	TRBV7-8	NA	TRBJ2-5	TGTGCCAGCAGATTCACAGGGTGGGAGACCCAGTACTTC	CASRFTGWETQYF
TRBD1	TRBV9	NA	TRBJ2-7	TGTGCCAGCAGCGGTGCCGGGACAGAGATCTACGAGCAGTACTTC	CASSGAGTEIYEQYF
NA	TRBV9	once	TRBJ1-4	TGTGCCAGCAGCGTAGGTTCGAGGGCCGCTAATGAAAAACTGTTTTTT	CASSVGSRAANEKLFF
TRBD1	TRBV6-5	NA	TRBJ1-5	TGTGCCAGCAGTTACTTGGGACAGATCAATCAGCCCCAGCATTTT	CASSYLGQINQPQHF
TRBD2	TRBV7-3	NA	TRBJ2-2	TGTGCCAGCAGCTTAGTTGCTACTAGCGGGGGCCAGAACACCGGGGAGCTGTTTTTT	CASSLVATSGGQNTGELFF
NA	TRBV7-6	NA	TRBJ2-1	TGTGCCAGCAGCTCTAGGGGCGGCCCCAGCTCCTACAATGAGCAGTTCTTC	CASSSRGGPSSYNEQFF
TRBD2	TRBV25-1	NA	TRBJ2-3	TGTGCCAGCAGTGAAGGGAGCGGGGCCCCGAGGGGAGATACGCAGTATTTT	CASSEGSGAPRGDTQYF
NA	TRBV7-8	NA	TRBJ1-1	TGTGCCAGCAGCTTCGGGGGGACGAACACTGAAGCTTTCTTT	CASSFGGTNTEAFF
NA	TRBV6-6	NA	TRBJ2-5	TGTGCCAGCACCCTGGCTAGCTCTCTCCAAGAGACCCAGTACTTC	CASTLASSLQETQYF
TRBD2	TRBV15	NA	TRBJ2-7	TGTGCCACCAGCAGAGACAGGCTAGCGGTTGCCTACGAGCAGTACTTC	CATSRDRLAVAYEQYF
NA	TRBV30	NA	TRBJ1-1	TGTGCCTGGAGTGAACAGGGCACTGAAGCTTTCTTT	CAWSEQGTEAFF
TRBD2	TRBV30	once	TRBJ2-1	TGTGCCTGGAGCCTAACTAGCGGGGGGGCAGTTGAGCAGTTCTTC	CAWSLTSGGAVEQFF
TRBD2	TRBV5-1	NA	TRBJ2-1	TGCGCCAGCAGCACCTCTAGCGGCGGTAACAATGAGCAGTTCTTC	CASSTSSGGNNEQFF
NA	TRBV6-5	NA	TRBJ1-2	TGTGCCAGCACTCCCGCCCCGGGACACCCCTATGGCTACACCTTC	CASTPAPGHPYGYTF
NA	TRBV5-6	NA	TRBJ1-1	TGTGCCAGCAGCTTTGGCAGGAACACTGAAGCTTTCTTT	CASSFGRNTEAFF
NA	TRBV2	NA	TRBJ2-3	TGTGCCAGCAGTGACAGCGGTGCGACAGATACGCAGTATTTT	CASSDSGATDTQYF
TRBD2	TRBV7-2	NA	TRBJ2-3	TGTGCCAGCAGCTTATTTCAGCGGGGGGCGACGCAGTATTTT	CASSLFQRGATQYF
NA	TRBV7-3	NA	TRBJ1-5	TGTGCCAGCAGCTTCGGGGTGGATCAGCCCCAGCATTTT	CASSFGVDQPQHF
NA	TRBV19	NA	TRBJ2-6	TGTGCCAGTAGTACGACAGGATTGTCTGGGGCCAACGTCCTGACTTTC	CASSTTGLSGANVLTF
NA	TRBV6-6	NA	TRBJ2-3	TGTGCCAGCAGCCCACAGCCGGGGGGCGCAGATACGCAGTATTTT	CASSPQPGGADTQYF
NA	TRBV2	NA	TRBJ1-5	TGTGCCAGCAGTGCCCCTCCCGGGTTGCGCAATCAGCCCCAGCATTTT	CASSAPPGLRNQPQHF
TRBD2	TRBV6-7	few	TRBJ2-6	TGTGCCACCCCCAGTGGGCCCGGGGGGGGCCTATCTGGGGCCAACGTCCTGACTTTC	CATPSGPGGGLSGANVLTF
TRBD1	TRBV5-5	NA	TRBJ2-7	TGTGCCAGCAGCAGAGACAGGGCAGGCTCCTACGAGCAGTACTTC	CASSRDRAGSYEQYF
TRBD2	TRBV6-5	NA	TRBJ2-1	TGTGCCAGCAGACCTCACGGGGGGGCCAGGAATGAGCAGTTCTTC	CASRPHGGARNEQFF
TRBD1	TRBV5-1	NA	TRBJ1-1	TGCGCCAGCAGCGGGGGACAGGGATACACTGAAGCTTTCTTT	CASSGGQGYTEAFF
TRBD2	TRBV6-5	NA	TRBJ2-5	TGTGCCAGCACTCCCGGGACTAGCTCGGCCCAGCAGTACTTC	CASTPGTSSAQQYF
NA	TRBV5-6	NA	TRBJ1-2	TGTGCCAGCAGCTTGGGGTCAGCCCCAGGGGGCTACACCTTC	CASSLGSAPGGYTF
TRBD1	TRBV7-8	once	TRBJ1-2	TGTGCCAGCAGCCCGCTACAGGGGGAGTATGGCTACACCTTC	CASSPLQGEYGYTF
NA	TRBV30	NA	TRBJ1-6	TGTGCCTGGACGCTCAGGTTTACGGCACCCCTCCACTTT	CAWTLRFTAPLHF